This TCR beta chain comes out of a study of blood T cell repertoires in COVID-19. Data came from immunoSEQ multiplex PCR; TCRdb stores just in-frame clones and leaves some out. Altogether approximately 230,000 clones are present, 80% to 95% being singletons, with the ten largest covering under 2.5%. Before being deemed recovered, Cohort 3 donors had two negative PCRs, clearance, or symptom resolution. Material for sequencing was PBMCs or T cells enriched from blood (not recorded which). The sequence was collected from a woman aged 18-30 years who had recovered from COVID-19.

The CDR3 nucleotides are TGTGCCAGCAGTTTACTAGACAGGGCCTCCGGGGAGCTGTTTTTT. The encoded protein is CASSLLDRASGELFF. The rearrangement joins TRBV28 to TRBJ2-2; TRBD1 matches 7 bases. The ends lost 2 bases at V and 6 bases at J; junction bases unmatched: 6. The germline V gene has CDR1 MDHEN and CDR2 SYDVKM. The CDR3 sequence is 15 residues long.